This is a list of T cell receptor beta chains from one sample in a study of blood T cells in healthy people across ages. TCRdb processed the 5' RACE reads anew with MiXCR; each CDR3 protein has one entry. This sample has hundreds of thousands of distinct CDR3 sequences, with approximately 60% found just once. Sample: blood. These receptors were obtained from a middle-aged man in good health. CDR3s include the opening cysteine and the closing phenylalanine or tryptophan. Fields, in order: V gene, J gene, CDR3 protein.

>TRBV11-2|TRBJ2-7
CASSLDNYEQYF
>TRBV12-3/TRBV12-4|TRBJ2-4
CASSPLGQGMAKNIQYF
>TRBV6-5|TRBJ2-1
CASSPATVGYNEQFF
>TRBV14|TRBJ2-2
CASSQERLITGELFF
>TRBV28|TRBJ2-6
CASSSGLAGSSGANVLTF
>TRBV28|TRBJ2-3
CASSSPGVTGGEHREAQYF
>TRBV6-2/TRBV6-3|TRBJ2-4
CASIPAQRGRQAKNIQYF
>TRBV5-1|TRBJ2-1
CASSSGGGYNEQFF
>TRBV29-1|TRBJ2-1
CSAIGPDNEQFF
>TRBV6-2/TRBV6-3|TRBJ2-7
CASSYEGGRGLEQYF
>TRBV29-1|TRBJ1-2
CSVESGEGGYTF
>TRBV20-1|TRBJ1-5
CSARSTLGENQPQHF
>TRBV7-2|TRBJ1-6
CASSSDGSRVSPLHF
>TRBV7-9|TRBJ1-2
CASSLGDRSNYGYTF
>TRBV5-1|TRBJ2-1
CASTPTVTPNEQFF
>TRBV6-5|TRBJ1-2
CASSKGVAGGNYGYTF
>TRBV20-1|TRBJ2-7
CSAEHPGLAAYEQYF
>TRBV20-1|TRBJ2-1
CSARVLVASEPYNEQFF
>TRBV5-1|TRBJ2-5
CASTPTGLGGTQYF
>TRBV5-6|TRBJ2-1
CASSLNRLGEQFF